The T cell receptor (beta chain) under discussion was sequenced for a study of blood T cell repertoires in COVID-19 (dated by TCRdb to the early 2020s). About the investigation overall: The collaborator samples originated in the United States, Italy and Spain and spanned the acute and convalescent phases of COVID-19. The prospective study material was composed of cDNA or gDNA derived from T cells, B-cell-depleted T cells, or PBMCs. Subjects who had been exposed to COVID-19, were actively infected with it, or had recovered from it provided the deeply sampled blood TCRbeta repertoires that made up the dataset. The repertoires were released in a freely available public database intended as a resource for research on the immune response to SARS-CoV-2. Samples were obtained from the ongoing ImmuneRACE study (first 160 participants) and from about 1,300 subjects provided by 6 global collaborators. Nearly every sample came with metadata listing a de-identified subject ID, COVID-19 status, age in years and sex. Where available, HLA class I and class II types were taken from metadata supplied by the sample provider and were not determined by assay-based typing. What the work shows at the level of the full study, not this receptor alone: How much clinical and demographic metadata was included differed by source and by participant, and the metadata was provided uncurated.

Remarks on this clone: What antigen it recognizes has not been identified. Base qualities are not recorded, but no much larger clone differs from it by a single base.

Collaborating institutions collected whole blood in K2EDTA tubes following their own protocols. Collaborator samples were shipped for TCRbeta analysis as frozen whole blood, isolated PBMCs, or DNA extracted from either sample type. The CDR3 goes from the cysteine to the phenylalanine over 17 residues. The kept DNA is CDR3 alone, 51 bases in frame from the first base. For CDR1 and CDR2, the germline V gene lists SGHTA and FQGNSA. The V end gives up 1 base and the J end 7 bases, leaving 11 bases in the junction not matched to a gene. TCRbeta CDR3 regions were amplified from genomic DNA using the immunoSEQ Assay, a bias-controlled multiplex PCR. As for how the authors treated the data: Within the assay, amplification of reference gene primers was used to estimate how many nucleated cells each sample contained. To quantify the absolute abundance of each unique TCRbeta CDR3 rearrangement, sequence reads were collapsed and filtered. For each sample, productive Simpson clonality was calculated by taking the square root of Simpson's diversity index across productive rearrangements. TCRdb mirrors the immuneACCESS table, restricted to in-frame sequences. Some clones are absent from its copies; in checked studies, under half trace to an unresolved V gene, and the reason for the others is unknown. The DNA gave D and trimming, while V, J and clone size come from that table. The sample table lists just over 650,000 clones, about 87% of them with a count of one. Around 0.3% of the sample comes from the top ten.

The clonotype was recovered from a woman younger than 30 with acute or convalescent COVID-19. The V and J segments used are TRBV7-2 and TRBJ2-1, and 9 junctional nucleotides match TRBD2. Material: peripheral blood. The DNA reads as follows: TGTGCCAGCAGCTTAGGAGTGCTAGCGGGGATTGGGAATGAGCAGTTCTTC. Translation gives CASSLGVLAGIGNEQFF.